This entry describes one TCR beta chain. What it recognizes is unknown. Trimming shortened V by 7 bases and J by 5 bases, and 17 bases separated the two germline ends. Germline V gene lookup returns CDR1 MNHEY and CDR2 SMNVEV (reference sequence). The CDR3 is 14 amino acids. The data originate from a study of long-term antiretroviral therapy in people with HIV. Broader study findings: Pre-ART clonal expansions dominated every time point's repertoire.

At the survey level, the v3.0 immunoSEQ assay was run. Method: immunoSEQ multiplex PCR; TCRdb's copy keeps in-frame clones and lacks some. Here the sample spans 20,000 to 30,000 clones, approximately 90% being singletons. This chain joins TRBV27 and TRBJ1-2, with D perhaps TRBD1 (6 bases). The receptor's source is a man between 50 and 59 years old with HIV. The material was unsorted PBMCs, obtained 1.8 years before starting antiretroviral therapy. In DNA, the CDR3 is TGTGCCAGCAACGAGGGGGGGGCTGAGTATGGCTACACCTTC. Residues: CASNEGGAEYGYTF.